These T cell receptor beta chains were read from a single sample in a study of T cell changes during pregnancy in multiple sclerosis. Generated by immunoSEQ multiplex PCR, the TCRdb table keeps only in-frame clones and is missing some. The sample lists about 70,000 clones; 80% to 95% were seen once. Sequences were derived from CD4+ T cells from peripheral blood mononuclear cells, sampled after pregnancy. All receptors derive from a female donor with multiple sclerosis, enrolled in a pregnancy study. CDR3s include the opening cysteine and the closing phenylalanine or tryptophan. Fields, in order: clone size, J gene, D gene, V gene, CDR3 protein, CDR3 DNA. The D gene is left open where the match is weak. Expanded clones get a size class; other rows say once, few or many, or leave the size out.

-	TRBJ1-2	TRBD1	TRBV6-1	CASSESALTGNGYTF	TGTGCCAGCAGTGAATCCGCCCTGACAGGGAATGGCTACACCTTC
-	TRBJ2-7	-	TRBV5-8	CASSLWTAYEQYF	TGTGCCAGCAGCTTGTGGACAGCCTACGAGCAGTACTTC
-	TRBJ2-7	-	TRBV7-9	CASSLAQGPYEQYF	TGTGCCAGCAGCTTAGCACAGGGTCCCTACGAGCAGTACTTC
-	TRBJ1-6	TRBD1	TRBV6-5	CASSQLGTGASPLHF	TGTGCCAGCAGCCAACTCGGGACAGGGGCTTCACCCCTCCACTTT
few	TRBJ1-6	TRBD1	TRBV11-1	CASSLTGANSPLHF	TGTGCCAGCAGCTTAACAGGGGCTAATTCACCCCTCCACTTT
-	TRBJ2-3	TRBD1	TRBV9	CASSVQGEWTDTQYF	TGTGCCAGCAGCGTGCAGGGGGAGTGGACAGATACGCAGTATTTT
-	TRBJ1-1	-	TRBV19	CASSPRGEDTEAFF	TGTGCCAGTAGTCCCCGGGGTGAAGACACTGAAGCTTTCTTT
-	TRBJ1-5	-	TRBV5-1	CASSSGEAGNQPQHF	TGCGCCAGCAGTTCTGGGGAGGCGGGCAATCAGCCCCAGCATTTT
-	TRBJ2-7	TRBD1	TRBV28	CASRGTGQGSGIYEQYF	TGTGCCAGCAGGGGGACAGGGCAAGGTTCAGGAATCTACGAGCAGTACTTC
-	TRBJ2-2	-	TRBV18	CASSPWTESTGELFF	TGTGCCAGCTCACCTTGGACAGAAAGCACCGGGGAGCTGTTTTTT
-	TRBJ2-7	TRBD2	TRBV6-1	CASSDGRAYEQYF	TGTGCCAGCAGTGACGGGAGGGCCTACGAGCAGTACTTC
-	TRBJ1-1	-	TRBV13	CASSFRGSGAFF	TGTGCCAGCAGCTTTCGAGGGTCGGGGGCTTTCTTT
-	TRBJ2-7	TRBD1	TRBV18	CASSPTGTGVGEQYF	TGTGCCAGCTCTCCAACCGGGACAGGGGTTGGCGAGCAGTACTTC
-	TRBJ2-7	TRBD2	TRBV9	CASSVGSGGSYEQYF	TGTGCCAGCAGCGTAGGATCGGGGGGGTCCTACGAGCAGTACTTC
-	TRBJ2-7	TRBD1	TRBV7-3	CASSSPGQGERLDYF	TGTGCCAGCAGCTCCCCGGGACAGGGGGAAAGGTTGGATTACTTC
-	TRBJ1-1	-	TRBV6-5	CASSFGQNTEAFF	TGTGCCAGCAGTTTCGGACAGAACACTGAAGCTTTCTTT
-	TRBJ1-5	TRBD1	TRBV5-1	CASSSGGEQPQHF	TGCGCCAGCAGCTCAGGGGGAGAGCAGCCCCAGCATTTT
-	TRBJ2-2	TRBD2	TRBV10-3	CAISGGTSANTGELFF	TGTGCCATCAGTGGCGGGACTAGCGCGAACACCGGGGAGCTGTTTTTT
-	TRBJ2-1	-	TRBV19	CASSIRQVSSYNEQFF	TGTGCCAGTAGTATTCGTCAGGTCAGCTCTTACAATGAGCAGTTCTTC
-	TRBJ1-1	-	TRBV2	CASSAARQREAFF	TGTGCCAGCAGTGCTGCCAGACAGCGTGAAGCTTTCTTT